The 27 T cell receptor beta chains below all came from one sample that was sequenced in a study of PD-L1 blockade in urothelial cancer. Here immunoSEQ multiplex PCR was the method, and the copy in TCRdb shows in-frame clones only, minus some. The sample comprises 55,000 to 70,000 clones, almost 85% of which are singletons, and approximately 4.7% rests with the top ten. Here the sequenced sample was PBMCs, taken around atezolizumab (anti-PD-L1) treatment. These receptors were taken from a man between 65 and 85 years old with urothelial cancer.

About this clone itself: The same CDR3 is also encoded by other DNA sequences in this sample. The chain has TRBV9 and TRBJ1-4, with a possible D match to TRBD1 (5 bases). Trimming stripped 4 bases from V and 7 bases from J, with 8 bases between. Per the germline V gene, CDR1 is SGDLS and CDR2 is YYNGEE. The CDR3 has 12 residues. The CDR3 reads CASSRGGEKLFF. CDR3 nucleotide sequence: TGTGCCAGCAGCCGCGGGGGTGAAAAACTGTTTTTT.

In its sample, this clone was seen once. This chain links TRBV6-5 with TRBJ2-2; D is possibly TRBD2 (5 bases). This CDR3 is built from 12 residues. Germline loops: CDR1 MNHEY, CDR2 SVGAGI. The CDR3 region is CVTTGETGELFF. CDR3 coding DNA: TGTGTGACGACCGGGGAGACCGGGGAGCTGTTTTTT.

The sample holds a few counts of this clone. The CDR3 DNA reads TGTGCCATCAGTGAGTCCCTTGTAACTGAAGCTTTCTTT. Its translation is CAISESLVTEAFF. The V and J genes are TRBV10-3 and TRBJ1-1; D gene ambiguous. Germline CDR1 ENHRY, CDR2 SYGVKD. V lost 0 bases to trimming and J lost 5 bases, with 7 bases between them. CDR3 size: 13 residues.

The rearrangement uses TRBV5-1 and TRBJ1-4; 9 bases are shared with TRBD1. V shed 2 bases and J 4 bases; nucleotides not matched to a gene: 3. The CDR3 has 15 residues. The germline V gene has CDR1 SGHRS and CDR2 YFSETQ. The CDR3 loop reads CASSLQGAGNEKLFF. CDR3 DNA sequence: TGCGCCAGCAGCTTACAGGGGGCAGGTAATGAAAAACTGTTTTTT. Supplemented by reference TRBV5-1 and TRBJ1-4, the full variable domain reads KAGVTQTPRYLIKTRGQQVTLSCSPISGHRSVSWYQQTPGQGLQFLFEYFSETQRNKGNFPGRFSGRQFSNSRSEMNVSTLELGDSALYLCASSLQGAGNEKLFFGSGTQLSVL.

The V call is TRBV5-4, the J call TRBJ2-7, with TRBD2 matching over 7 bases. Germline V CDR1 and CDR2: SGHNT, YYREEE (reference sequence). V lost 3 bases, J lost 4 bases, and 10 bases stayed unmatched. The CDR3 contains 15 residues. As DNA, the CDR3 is TGTGCCAGCAGCTGGGGACTCAGCGGGACTTACGAGCAGTACTTC. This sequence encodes CASSWGLSGTYEQYF.

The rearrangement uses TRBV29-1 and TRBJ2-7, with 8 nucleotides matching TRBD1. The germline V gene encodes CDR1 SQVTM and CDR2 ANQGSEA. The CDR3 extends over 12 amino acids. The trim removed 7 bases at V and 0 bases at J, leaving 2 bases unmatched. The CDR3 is CSAGTGSYEQYF. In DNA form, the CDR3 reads TGCAGCGCCGGGACAGGCTCCTACGAGCAGTACTTC.

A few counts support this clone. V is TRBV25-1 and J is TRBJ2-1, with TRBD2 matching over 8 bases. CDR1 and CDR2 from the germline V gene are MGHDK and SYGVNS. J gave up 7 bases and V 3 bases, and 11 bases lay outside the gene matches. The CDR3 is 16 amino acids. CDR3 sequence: CASSESSGPLRNEQFF. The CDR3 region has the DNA TGTGCCAGCAGTGAGTCTAGCGGGCCACTACGGAATGAGCAGTTCTTC.

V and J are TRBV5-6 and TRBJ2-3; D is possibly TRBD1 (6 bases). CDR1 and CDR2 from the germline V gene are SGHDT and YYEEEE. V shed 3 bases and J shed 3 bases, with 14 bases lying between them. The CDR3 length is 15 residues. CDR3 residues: CASSSGDPVTDTQYF. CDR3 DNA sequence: TGTGCCAGCAGCTCAGGGGACCCTGTAACAGATACGCAGTATTTT.

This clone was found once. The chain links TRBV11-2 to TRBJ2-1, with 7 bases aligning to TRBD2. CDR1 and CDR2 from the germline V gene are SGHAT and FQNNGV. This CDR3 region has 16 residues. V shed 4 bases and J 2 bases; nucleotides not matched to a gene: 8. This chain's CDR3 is CASSSDGGTTYNEQFF. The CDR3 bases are TGTGCCAGCAGCTCGGACGGTGGGACTACCTACAATGAGCAGTTCTTC. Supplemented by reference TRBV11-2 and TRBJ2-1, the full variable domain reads EAGVAQSPRYKIIEKRQSVAFWCNPISGHATLYWYQQILGQGPKLLIQFQNNGVVDDSQLPKDRFSAERLKGVDSTLKIQPAKLEDSAVYLCASSSDGGTTYNEQFFGPGTRLTVL.

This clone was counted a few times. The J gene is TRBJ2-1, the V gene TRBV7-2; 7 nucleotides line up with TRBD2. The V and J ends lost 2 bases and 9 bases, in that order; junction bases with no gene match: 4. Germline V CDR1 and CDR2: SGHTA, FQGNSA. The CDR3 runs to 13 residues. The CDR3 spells CASSLRLAGEQFF. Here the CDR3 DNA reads TGTGCCAGCAGCTTACGACTAGCCGGTGAGCAGTTCTTC.

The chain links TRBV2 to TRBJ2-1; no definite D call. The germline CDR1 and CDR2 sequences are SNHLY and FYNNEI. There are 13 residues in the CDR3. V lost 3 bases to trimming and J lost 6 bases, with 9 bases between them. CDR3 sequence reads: CASSDEAVNEQFF. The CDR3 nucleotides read TGTGCCAGCAGTGATGAGGCAGTCAATGAGCAGTTCTTC.

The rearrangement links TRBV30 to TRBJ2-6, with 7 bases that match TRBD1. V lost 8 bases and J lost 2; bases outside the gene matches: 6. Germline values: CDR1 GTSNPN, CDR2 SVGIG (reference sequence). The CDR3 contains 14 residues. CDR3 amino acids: CATTQGAGANVLTF. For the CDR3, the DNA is TGTGCCACAACTCAGGGGGCTGGGGCCAACGTCCTGACTTTC.

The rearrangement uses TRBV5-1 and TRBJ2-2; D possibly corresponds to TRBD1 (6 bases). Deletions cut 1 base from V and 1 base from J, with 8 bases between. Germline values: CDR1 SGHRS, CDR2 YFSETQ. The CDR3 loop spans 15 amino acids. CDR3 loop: CASSLSQGNTGELFF. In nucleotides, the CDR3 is TGCGCCAGCAGCTTGTCACAGGGGAACACCGGGGAGCTGTTTTTT.

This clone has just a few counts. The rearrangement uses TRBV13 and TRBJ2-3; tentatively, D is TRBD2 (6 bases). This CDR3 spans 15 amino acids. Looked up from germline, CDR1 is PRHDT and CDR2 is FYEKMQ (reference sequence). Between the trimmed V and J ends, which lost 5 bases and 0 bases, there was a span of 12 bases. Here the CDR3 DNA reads TGTGCCAGCAGCCTCCCCAGCGGGAGCACAGATACGCAGTATTTT. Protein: CASSLPSGSTDTQYF.

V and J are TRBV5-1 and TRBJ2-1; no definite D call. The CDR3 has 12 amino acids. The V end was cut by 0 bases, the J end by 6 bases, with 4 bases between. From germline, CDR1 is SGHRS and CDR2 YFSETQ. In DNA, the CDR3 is TGCGCCAGCAGCTTGGACGGCAATGAGCAGTTCTTC. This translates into CASSLDGNEQFF.

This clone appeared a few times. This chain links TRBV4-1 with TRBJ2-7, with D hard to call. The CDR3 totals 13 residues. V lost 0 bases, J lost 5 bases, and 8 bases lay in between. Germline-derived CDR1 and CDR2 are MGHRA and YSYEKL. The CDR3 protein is CASSQDGLDEQYF. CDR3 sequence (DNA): TGCGCCAGCAGCCAAGATGGCCTAGACGAGCAGTACTTC.

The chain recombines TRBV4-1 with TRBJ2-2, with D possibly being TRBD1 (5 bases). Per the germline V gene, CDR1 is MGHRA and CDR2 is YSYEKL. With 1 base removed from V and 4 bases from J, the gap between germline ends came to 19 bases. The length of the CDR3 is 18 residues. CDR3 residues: CASSQAANAGLGTGELFF. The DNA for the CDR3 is TGCGCCAGCAGCCAAGCCGCAAACGCAGGGCTCGGCACCGGGGAGCTGTTTTTT.

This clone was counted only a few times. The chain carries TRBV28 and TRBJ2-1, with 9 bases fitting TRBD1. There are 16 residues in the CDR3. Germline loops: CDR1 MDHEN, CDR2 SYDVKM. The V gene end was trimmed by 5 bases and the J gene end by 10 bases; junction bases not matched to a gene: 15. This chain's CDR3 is CASSPTLGTGPQEQFF. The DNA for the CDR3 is TGTGCCAGCAGTCCAACCCTCGGGACAGGGCCTCAGGAGCAGTTCTTC.

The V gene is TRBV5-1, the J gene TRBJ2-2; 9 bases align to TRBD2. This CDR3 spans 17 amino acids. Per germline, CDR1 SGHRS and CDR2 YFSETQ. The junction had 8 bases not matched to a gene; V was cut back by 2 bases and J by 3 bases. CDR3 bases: TGCGCCAGCAGCTTAATGTCGGCGGGGGGGGACACCGGGGAGCTGTTTTTT. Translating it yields CASSLMSAGGDTGELFF.

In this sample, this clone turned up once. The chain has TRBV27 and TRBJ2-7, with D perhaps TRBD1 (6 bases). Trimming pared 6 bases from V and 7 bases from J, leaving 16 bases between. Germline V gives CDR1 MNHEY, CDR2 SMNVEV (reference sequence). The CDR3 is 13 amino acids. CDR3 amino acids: CASSPGTPVEQYF. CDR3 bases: TGTGCCAGCAGCCCCGGGACACCTGTAGAGCAGTACTTC.

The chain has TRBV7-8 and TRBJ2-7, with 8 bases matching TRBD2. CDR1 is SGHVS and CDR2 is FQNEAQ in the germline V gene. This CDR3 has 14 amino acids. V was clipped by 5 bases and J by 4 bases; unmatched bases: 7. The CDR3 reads CASSPDGTRYEQYF. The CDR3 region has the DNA TGTGCCAGCAGCCCGGATGGGACTAGGTACGAGCAGTACTTC.

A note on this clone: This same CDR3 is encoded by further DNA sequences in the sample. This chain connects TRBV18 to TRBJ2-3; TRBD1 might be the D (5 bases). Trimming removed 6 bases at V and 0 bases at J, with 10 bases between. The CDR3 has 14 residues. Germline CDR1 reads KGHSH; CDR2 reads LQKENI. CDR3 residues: CASSPQGSTDTQYF. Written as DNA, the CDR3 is TGTGCCAGCTCCCCCCAGGGTAGCACAGATACGCAGTATTTT.

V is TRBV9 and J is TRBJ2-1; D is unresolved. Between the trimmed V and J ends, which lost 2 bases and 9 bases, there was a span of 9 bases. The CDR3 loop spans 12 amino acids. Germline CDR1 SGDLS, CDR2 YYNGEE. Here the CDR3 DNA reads TGTGCCAGCAGCGTTCATGGCGGTGAGCAGTTCTTC. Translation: CASSVHGGEQFF.

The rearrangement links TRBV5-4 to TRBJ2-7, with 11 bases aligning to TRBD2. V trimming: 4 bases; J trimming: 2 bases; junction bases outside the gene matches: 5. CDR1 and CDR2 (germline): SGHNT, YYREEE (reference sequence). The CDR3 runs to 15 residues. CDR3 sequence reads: CASSPGLAETYEQYF. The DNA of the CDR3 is TGTGCCAGCAGCCCGGGACTAGCGGAGACCTACGAGCAGTACTTC.

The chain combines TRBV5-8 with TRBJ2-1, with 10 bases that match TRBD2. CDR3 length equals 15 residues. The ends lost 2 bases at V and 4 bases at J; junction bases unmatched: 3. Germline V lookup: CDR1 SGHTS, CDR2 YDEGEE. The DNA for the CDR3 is TGTGCCAGCAGCTTCGGGACTAGCGAGTACAATGAGCAGTTCTTC. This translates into CASSFGTSEYNEQFF.

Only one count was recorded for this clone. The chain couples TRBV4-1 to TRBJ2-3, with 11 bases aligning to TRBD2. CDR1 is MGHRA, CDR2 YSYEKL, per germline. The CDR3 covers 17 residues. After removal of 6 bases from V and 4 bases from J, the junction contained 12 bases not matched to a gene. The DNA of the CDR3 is TGCGCCAGCAGTCTGACCCCCGGGACTAGCGGTTCAGATACGCAGTATTTT. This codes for CASSLTPGTSGSDTQYF.

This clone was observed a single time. The CDR3 sequence: CAISDGRTTNEKLFF. The CDR3 DNA reads as TGTGCCATCAGTGATGGGAGAACAACTAATGAAAAACTGTTTTTT. The chain has TRBV10-3 and TRBJ1-4; D is unresolved. Germline loops: CDR1 ENHRY, CDR2 SYGVKD. V was trimmed by 3 bases and J by 0 bases, leaving 8 bases between them. The CDR3 runs 15 residues.